One T cell receptor beta chain is described in this entry. Using a J-beta primer mix together with a sample-barcoded 5' primer, a second PCR was run for roughly 7 to 12 cycles. TCRdb itself ran the 5' RACE reads through MiXCR, one entry per CDR3 protein. Of around 580,000 distinct CDR3 sequences listed, 40% to 55% are singletons. This sample is part of a study of blood T cells in healthy people across ages. Study-wide background: T cells yielded about one barcoded beta molecule per two cells through template switching.

CDR3 length: 14 residues. V lost 6 bases to trimming and J lost 8 bases; unmatched junction nucleotides: 6. This TCR was recovered from a man older than 75 in good health. Sequencing input: blood. This chain uses TRBV12-3 or TRBV12-4 with TRBJ1-6; 8 positions agree with TRBD1. The CDR3 here is CASSRDRSDSPLHF. The CDR3 DNA sequence: TGTGCCAGCAGCCGGGACAGGTCGGATTCACCCCTCCACTTT.